Below, 13 T cell receptor beta chains from the same sample are listed, as sequenced in a study of cytomegalovirus exposure and HLA in healthy donors. Primers: 60 Vbeta forward and 13 Jbeta reverse. Sequencing used immunoSEQ multiplex PCR; TCRdb keeps in-frame clones, though not all of them. This table holds 170,000 or so clones, under 80% found once. Sample: PBMCs. Every receptor here comes from a woman in her twenties or thirties in good health and CMV-seronegative.

This clone came up many times. V usage is TRBV11-2 and J usage is TRBJ1-2; D gene uncertain. Germline V gene lookup returns CDR1 SGHAT and CDR2 FQNNGV. This CDR3 has 15 amino acids. Trimming stripped 1 base from V and 4 bases from J, with 13 bases between. The CDR3 sequence is CASSLGSATSYGYTF. In DNA form, the CDR3 reads TGTGCCAGCAGCTTAGGTTCCGCGACAAGCTATGGCTACACCTTC.

The chain links TRBV18 to TRBJ2-4; tentatively, D is TRBD2 (6 bases). The CDR3 contains 14 residues. The V gene lost 3 bases and the J gene lost 7 bases, with 13 bases spanning the gap. Per the germline V gene, CDR1 is KGHSH and CDR2 is LQKENI. The CDR3 protein is CASSPSGGANIQYF. The CDR3 nucleotides are TGTGCCAGCTCACCTTCGGGCGGGGCGAACATTCAGTACTTC. The variable domain in full, with the rest retrieved from reference TRBV18 and TRBJ2-4, is NAGVMQNPRHLVRRRGQEARLRCSPMKGHSHVYWYRQLPEEGLKFMVYLQKENIIDESGMPKERFSAEFPKEGPSILRIQQVVRGDSAAYFCASSPSGGANIQYFGAGTRLSVL.

The chain joins TRBV2 to TRBJ1-1; D gene unclear. CDR3 size: 13 residues. V lost 7 bases to trimming and J lost 4 bases, with 13 bases between them. Germline V gene sequence: CDR1 SNHLY, CDR2 FYNNEI. The CDR3 protein is CASMPPSATEAFF. CDR3 in DNA: TGTGCCAGCATGCCCCCCAGCGCCACTGAAGCTTTCTTT.

J is TRBJ2-1 and V is TRBV11-2, with 8 positions matching TRBD2. From germline, CDR1 is SGHAT and CDR2 FQNNGV. The CDR3 contains 15 residues. V lost 4 bases, J lost 8 bases, and 10 bases stayed unmatched. This CDR3 reads CASSSGGGSLHEQFF. The CDR3 DNA sequence: TGTGCCAGCAGCTCCGGCGGGGGGTCGCTTCATGAGCAGTTCTTC.

The chain joins TRBV5-1 to TRBJ1-3; TRBD1 is a possible D gene (6 bases). Trimming shortened V by 4 bases and J by 0 bases, and 14 bases separated the two germline ends. The CDR3 totals 16 residues. Germline CDR1 reads SGHRS; CDR2 reads YFSETQ. The CDR3 bases are TGCGCCAGCAGCCCCACGGACAGACTCTCTGGAAACACCATATATTTT. Its translation: CASSPTDRLSGNTIYF.

J is TRBJ1-1 and V is TRBV2; D is uncertain. The CDR3 totals 13 residues. Germline V gene lookup returns CDR1 SNHLY and CDR2 FYNNEI. The V gene lost 6 bases and the J gene lost 1 base, with 9 bases spanning the gap. Written as DNA, the CDR3 is TGTGCCAGCAGGGGAGAAGAGAACACTGAAGCTTTCTTT. It encodes CASRGEENTEAFF.

The V gene is TRBV5-5, the J gene TRBJ2-4, with TRBD2 as a possible D gene (5 bases). The germline V gene has CDR1 SGHKS and CDR2 YYEKEE (reference sequence). Between the trimmed V and J ends, which lost 1 base and 16 bases, there was a span of 15 bases. The CDR3 is made up of 12 amino acids. The CDR3 region is CASSLLAGVVYF. Here the CDR3 DNA reads TGTGCCAGCAGCTTGCTAGCTGGGGTTGTTTACTTC.

As concerns this clone: The same CDR3 arises from other DNA sequences in this sample as well. The V gene is TRBV5-1, the J gene TRBJ2-3, with 10 bases that match TRBD2. J gave up 5 bases and V 0 bases, and 3 bases lay outside the gene matches. Germline assignment: CDR1 SGHRS and CDR2 YFSETQ. CDR3 size: 15 residues. CDR3: CASSLAASGGDTQYF. DNA for the CDR3: TGCGCCAGCAGCTTGGCGGCTAGCGGGGGAGATACGCAGTATTTT.

This chain links TRBV14 with TRBJ2-2, with unresolved D. Germline CDR1 SGHDN, CDR2 FVKESK. Trimming took 6 bases from V and 3 from J, leaving 11 bases between them. CDR3 length equals 14 residues. CDR3 nucleotide sequence: TGTGCCAGCAGTCCGCGCTTGTACACCGGGGAGCTGTTTTTT. Residues: CASSPRLYTGELFF. Full variable domain (missing parts from reference TRBV14 and TRBJ2-2): EAGVTQFPSHSVIEKGQTVTLRCDPISGHDNLYWYRRVMGKEIKFLLHFVKESKQDESGMPNNRFLAERTGGTYSTLKVQPAELEDSGVYFCASSPRLYTGELFFGEGSRLTVL.

This chain links TRBV7-9 with TRBJ2-2, with TRBD1 matching 7 bases. Germline CDR1 is SEHNR and CDR2 is FQNEAQ (reference sequence). Trimming at V came to 10 bases and at J to 2 bases, leaving 7 bases not matched to a gene. There are 14 residues in the CDR3. CDR3 DNA: TGTGCCATCGGGACAGTGCCTAACACCGGGGAGCTGTTTTTT. This gives the protein CAIGTVPNTGELFF. Complete variable domain (other parts from reference TRBV7-9 and TRBJ2-2): DTGVSQNPRHKITKRGQNVTFRCDPISEHNRLYWYRQTLGQGPEFLTYFQNEAQLEKSRLLSDRFSAERPKGSFSTLEIQRTEQGDSAMYLCAIGTVPNTGELFFGEGSRLTVL.

The J gene is TRBJ2-2, the V gene TRBV11-1, with 10 bases aligning to TRBD1. The junction had 4 bases not matched to a gene; V was cut back by 5 bases and J by 4 bases. CDR1 is SGHAT, CDR2 FQDESV, per germline (reference sequence). This CDR3 region has 15 residues. CDR3 residues: CASSHRTGGTGELFF. The DNA of the CDR3 is TGTGCCAGCAGCCACAGGACAGGGGGCACCGGGGAGCTGTTTTTT.

The J gene is TRBJ1-1, the V gene TRBV7-3; D is perhaps TRBD1 (6 bases). V lost 5 bases, J lost 7 bases, and 11 bases lay in between. The CDR3 has 12 amino acids. The germline V gene encodes CDR1 SGHTA and CDR2 FQGTGA. As DNA, the CDR3 is TGTGCCAGCAGCAATGGCAGGGGTGAAGCTTTCTTT. It codes for CASSNGRGEAFF.

This sequence joins TRBV19 and TRBJ1-2; 8 nucleotides agree with TRBD1. The J segment lost 4 bases and the V segment lost 7 bases, leaving 5 bases of the junction unmatched. CDR1 and CDR2 (germline): LNHDA, SQIVND (reference sequence). This CDR3 region has 13 residues. As DNA, the CDR3 is TGTGCCAGTATGATACAGGGGGGCTATGGCTACACCTTC. The encoded protein is CASMIQGGYGYTF.